This T cell receptor beta chain was identified in a study of cytomegalovirus exposure and HLA in healthy donors. Findings of the study overall: The study listed 150 to 200 cytomegalovirus-associated TCR beta chains. The finding came from a later analysis; first-cohort TCR clusters tended to co-occur in the 120 or so validation repertoires.

On this clone: Its antigen is currently unknown.

CDR1 is PRHDT, CDR2 FYEKMQ, per germline (reference sequence). CDR3 length: 15 residues. J was trimmed by 2 bases and V by 4 bases; bases with no gene match: 2. The repertoire was sequenced with immunoSEQ multiplex PCR; TCRdb's copy has only in-frame clones and lacks some. The profile shows roughly 130,000 clones, approximately 91% of them singletons. This sequence joins TRBV13 and TRBJ1-3; 10 bases map to TRBD1. Material: PBMCs. This clonotype was obtained from a man younger than 40 in good health and CMV-seronegative. As DNA, the CDR3 is TGTGCCAGCAGCTCGACAGGGGGCCCTGGAAACACCATATATTTT. Its protein product is CASSSTGGPGNTIYF.